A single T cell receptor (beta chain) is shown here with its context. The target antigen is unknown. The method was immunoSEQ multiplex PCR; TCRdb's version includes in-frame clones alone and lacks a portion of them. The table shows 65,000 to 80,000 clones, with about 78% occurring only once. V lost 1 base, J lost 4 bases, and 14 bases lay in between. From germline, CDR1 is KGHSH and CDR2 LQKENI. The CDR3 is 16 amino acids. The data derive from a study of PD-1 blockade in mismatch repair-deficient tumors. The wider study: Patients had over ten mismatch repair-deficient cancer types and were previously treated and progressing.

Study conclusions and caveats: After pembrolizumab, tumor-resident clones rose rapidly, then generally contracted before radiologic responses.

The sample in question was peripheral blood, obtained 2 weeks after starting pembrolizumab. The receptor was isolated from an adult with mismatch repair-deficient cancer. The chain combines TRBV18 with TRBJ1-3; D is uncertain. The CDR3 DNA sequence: TGTGCCAGCTCACCACGAACAGACGCGGAGGGAAACACCATATATTTT. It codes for CASSPRTDAEGNTIYF. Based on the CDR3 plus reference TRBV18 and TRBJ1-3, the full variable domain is NAGVMQNPRHLVRRRGQEARLRCSPMKGHSHVYWYRQLPEEGLKFMVYLQKENIIDESGMPKERFSAEFPKEGPSILRIQQVVRGDSAAYFCASSPRTDAEGNTIYFGEGSWLTVV.